The clone carrying this T cell receptor beta chain was seen many times. The antigen remains undetermined. MiXCR, run by TCRdb on the RACE reads, gives a single entry per CDR3 protein. The profile covers about 64,000 distinct CDR3 sequences, with approximately 10% appearing a single time and roughly 2.1% taken by the ten largest. This sample was taken from a study of human T cells and chemical hapten exposure. Study outcomes and limitations: Versus controls, expanded TCRs had significantly more large CDR3 similarity clusters.

Time point specified: patch test 3, about 24 weeks after DPC sensitization. The treatment is: therapeutic diphenylcyclopropenone sensitization with weekly scalp DPC. Trimming stripped 1 base from V and 0 bases from J, with 10 bases between. Germline V lookup: CDR1 SEHNR, CDR2 FQNEAQ (reference sequence). The length of the CDR3 is 17 residues. This sample comprised whole blood, obtained in connection with sensitization to the hapten diphenylcyclopropenone (DPC). The receptor comes from a woman aged 25-40 years with alopecia areata. Some clones in this sample may be carry-over from other donors' samples. The rearrangement links TRBV7-9 to TRBJ2-6; perhaps TRBD1 as D (6 bases). In nucleotides, the CDR3 is TGTGCCAGCAGCTTAGGCCTACAGGGCTCTGGGGCCAACGTCCTGACTTTC. Protein: CASSLGLQGSGANVLTF.